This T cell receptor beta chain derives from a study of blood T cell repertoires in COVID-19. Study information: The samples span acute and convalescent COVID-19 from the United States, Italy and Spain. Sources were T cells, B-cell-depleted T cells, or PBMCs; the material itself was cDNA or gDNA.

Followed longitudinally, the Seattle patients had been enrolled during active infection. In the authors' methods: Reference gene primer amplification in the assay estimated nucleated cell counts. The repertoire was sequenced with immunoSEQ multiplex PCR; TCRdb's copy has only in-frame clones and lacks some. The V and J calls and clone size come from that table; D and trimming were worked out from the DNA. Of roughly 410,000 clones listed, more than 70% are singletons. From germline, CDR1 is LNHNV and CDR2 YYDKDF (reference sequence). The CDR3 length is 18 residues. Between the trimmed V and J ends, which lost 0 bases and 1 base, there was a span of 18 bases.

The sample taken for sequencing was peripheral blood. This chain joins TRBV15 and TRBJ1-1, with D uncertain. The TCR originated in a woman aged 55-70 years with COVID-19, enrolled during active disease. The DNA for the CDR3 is TGTGCCACCAGCAGAGATCAATATTTCCAGCGGACGAACACTGAAGCTTTCTTT. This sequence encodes CATSRDQYFQRTNTEAFF.